This T cell receptor (beta chain) was documented in a study of PD-1 blockade in classical Hodgkin lymphoma. As for the study in general: The patients were dosed with nivolumab 3 mg/kg, infused intravenously every 2 weeks. General study results and limits: As was reported, newly diagnosed patients showed lower baseline TCR diversity than healthy donors did.

The patients all showed relapse after autologous stem cell transplantation, while their brentuximab vedotin exposure varied. Turning to this clone: Its antigen is currently unknown.

The data were produced by immunoSEQ multiplex PCR, yet TCRdb's version contains in-frame clones alone and is incomplete. The sample records about 85,000 clones, nearly 95% being singletons. The germline gives CDR1 MNHEY, CDR2 SMNVEV (reference sequence). The V end lost 8 bases, the J end lost 4 bases, and 11 bases lay between the germline ends. CDR3 length: 12 residues. This TCR came from a human donor with classical Hodgkin lymphoma. The sample here was peripheral blood mononuclear cells (PBMCs), taken before the second cycle of nivolumab. This chain uses TRBV27 with TRBJ2-5, with D possibly TRBD2 on 5 matching bases. The CDR3 is CASPKRGETQYF. For the CDR3, the DNA is TGTGCCAGCCCTAAACGGGGAGAGACCCAGTACTTC.